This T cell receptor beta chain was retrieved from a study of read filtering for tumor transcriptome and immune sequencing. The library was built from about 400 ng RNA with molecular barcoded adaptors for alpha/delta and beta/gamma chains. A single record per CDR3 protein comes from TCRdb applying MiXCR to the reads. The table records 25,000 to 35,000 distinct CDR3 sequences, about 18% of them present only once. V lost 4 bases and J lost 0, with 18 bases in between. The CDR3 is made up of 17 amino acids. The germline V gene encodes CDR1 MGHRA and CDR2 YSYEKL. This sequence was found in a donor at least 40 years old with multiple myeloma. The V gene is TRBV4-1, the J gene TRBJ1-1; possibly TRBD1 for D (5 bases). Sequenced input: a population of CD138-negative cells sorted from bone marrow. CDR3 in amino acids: CASSRVTALSMNTEAFF. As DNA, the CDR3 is TGCGCCAGCAGCCGCGTGACAGCTCTCTCTATGAACACTGAAGCTTTCTTT.